This TCR beta chain derives from a study of cytomegalovirus exposure and HLA in healthy donors (dated by TCRdb to 2016 to 2017). For the study in its entirety: According to an earlier analysis of 450 to 650 of the donors, about 179 million T cells yielded 117 million unique TCR beta sequences and around 280 Gb of sequence data. All discovery cohort repertoires had been generated using a single sequencing platform. A later analysis re-examined previously published TCR beta repertoires from about 700 donors and added high-resolution HLA genotyping to investigate patterns of TCR occurrence. Rather than using new phenotypic data, the later analysis identified candidate immune exposures from TCR beta sequences and from how often those sequences occurred across donors. Besides the first cohort of 550 to 750 subjects, a separate validation cohort made up of around 120 different subjects was used. Alongside the repertoire data, information on donor age, sex, ethnicity and CMV serostatus was compiled. Roughly 300 gigabases of sequencing data and approximately 84 million unique TCR sequences were included in an early release covering about 700 HLA-typed donors. Across roughly 420 genotyped donors of the cohort, an average of about 240,000 unique TCR beta nucleotide sequences per donor were sequenced, and about a sixth of those sequences were non-productive. Typing coverage differed by locus: A, B, C, DRB1 and DQB1 were typed in roughly 629-640 donors, DQA1 in 522, DPA1 in 600 to 610, and DPB1 in 450 to 490. The genetic ancestry cluster associated with self-reported Caucasian donors included about 84% of the roughly 380 genotyped donors. The T cell repertoires of several hundred subjects were profiled by immunosequencing and related to cytomegalovirus serostatus. The aim of the study was to test whether cataloging public T cell receptors could identify signatures of past pathogen exposure. In a later genetic analysis, genome-wide SNP genotypes for 398 of the 666 donors were used, and that subset was treated as a discovery cohort. Class I and class II HLA loci were covered by the typing at four-digit resolution. In an earlier analysis of 587 of the donors, high-throughput TCR beta sequencing was used to judge whether each TCR beta V gene segment behaved as functional or pseudogenic. Roughly five DR-DQ haplotypes were handled as single units for association and clustering, since linkage in the cohort was strong. The study combined high-throughput TCR immunosequencing, statistical association of individual TCRs with disease status, and machine learning to predict cytomegalovirus infection status. Study-wide conclusions, independent of this receptor: Because HLA typing was missing for some donors at each locus, association tests included only the typed subset. A group of highly shared sequence variants was considered likely to be a technical artifact of the sequencing pipeline. According to the authors, the approach could potentially be generalized to other disease states and immunological phenotypes. In vitro tests confirmed that a few of the cytomegalovirus-associated TCR beta chains recognize cytomegalovirus antigens. While some public TCRs were present in many individuals, most TCR sequences turned up only very rarely across donors. A further reported finding was that TCR beta sequences accurately predicted the HLA-A and HLA-B alleles for most subjects in the first cohort. In an earlier analysis of more than 450 of the donors, most TCR beta V segments were observed in productive rearrangements about 90% or about 30% of the time, broadly matching IMGT annotations. A later genetic analysis reported fewer N-insertions in productive TCRs among donors in an Asian-associated ancestry cluster than the roughly 640-donor mean. In the study, around 160 TCR beta chains were listed as associated with cytomegalovirus. CMV serostatus was the only immune exposure information available for the cohort. Several of the top co-occurrence clusters appeared to be linked to parvovirus B19, influenza, CMV and Epstein-Barr virus, according to a later analysis. In a later analysis, HLA-associated TCR beta chains showed more clonal expansion and lower generation probabilities than non-associated chains that were equally common. Some IMGT-functional V segments, including TRBV6-2 and TRBV6-3, could not be told apart with the 87-base-pair reads, so those segments were excluded. The classifier was reported to diagnose cytomegalovirus status with high specificity and sensitivity in both the original cohort and the validation cohort. At a false discovery rate of 0.05, a later analysis linked some 17,000 TCR beta sequences to specific HLA alleles. In a later analysis, TCR association rates were found to vary across HLA loci, with the most associated TCRs seen for DRB1 alleles and the fewest for HLA-C alleles. Because counts were too low, roughly 18 rarely observed V segments, including chromosome 9 orphons, were left out of the earlier analysis of 587 of the donors. V-gene and J-gene trimming of TCR beta chains was associated with a missense DCLRE1C variant in a later genetic analysis, and the association was replicated in an independent cohort. When HLA alleles, especially DR and DQ, strongly co-occurred, TCR associations were difficult to assign to individual alleles. Correlated functional status among segregating V segments might reflect linkage disequilibrium, but an unknown experimental factor could not be ruled out. The cohort was sequenced for TCR beta chains only, and without alpha or paired-chain data the features that could be detected were limited. Sequencing depth was assumed to be roughly uniform across donors in the presence/absence analyses, though that assumption may not hold. In a later analysis, most CMV-associated TCR beta chains were found to appear HLA-restricted, with HLA associations seemingly driven largely by CMV exposure.

Concerning this clone: Its recognized antigen is unknown. No much larger clone exists at a distance of one base, and base qualities are not known.

From the cysteine through the phenylalanine, the CDR3 covers 15 amino acids. This entry keeps only the CDR3 DNA: 45 bases, framed from base 1. Trimming takes 0 bases from V and 6 bases from J, and the germline ends sit 11 bases apart. CDR1 and CDR2 were assigned from the germline V gene (reference sequence) as MNHNY and SVGAGI. The library was obtained by the immunoSEQ multiplex PCR assay. For the multiplex PCR, a mixture combining 60 forward primers for TCR Vbeta segments and 13 reverse primers for TCR Jbeta segments was used. Amplification of the CDR3 region of rearranged TCR beta genes was performed with a multiplex PCR assay on genomic DNA. Amplified TCR beta libraries were sequenced as 87-base-pair reads on the Illumina HiSeq System. Regarding the original processing steps: In a later analysis, 77 million or so unique TCR beta chains were counted across the 500 to 850 repertoires, and roughly 9.9 million of these chains were shared by at least two donors. A nearest-neighbor algorithm error-corrected the raw reads and collapsed the reads into unique sequences, merging closely related sequences to remove PCR and sequencing errors. To assign V, D and J gene segments, CDR3 sequences were aligned to IMGT reference sequences. Each retained sequence needed at least a six-nucleotide match to both a V gene segment and a J gene segment. Rearrangements were classified as productive when the CDR3 lacked stop codons and remained in frame with V and J, and all other rearrangements were classified as non-productive. Following IMGT convention, CDR3 was defined as the stretch from the second conserved V-encoded cysteine to the conserved J-encoded phenylalanine. Sequences without an unambiguous match to a single V gene segment were excluded from the earlier analysis of several hundred of the donors. An earlier analysis of 587 of the donors classified V segments as functional when productive rearrangements were above 56.7% and as segregating when the standard deviation between donors was above 5%. A statistical classification framework was built to diagnose cytomegalovirus status from the catalog of TCR beta chain sequences. A later analysis assigned V and J genes by comparing TCR nucleotide sequences with IMGT/GENE-DB human TR gene sequences. Using the TCRdist pipeline, a later analysis assigned CDR3 sequences along with most-parsimonious VDJ recombination scenarios. In a later analysis, each TCR beta chain was defined by its CDR3 amino acid sequence together with its V-gene family, and reads lacking a unique V-gene family were excluded. As a way to deal with suspected cross-contamination and a sequencing artifact, a later analysis dropped hundreds of nucleotide sequences that were highly shared and had low generation probability. In a later analysis, a clonal expansion index was calculated for each public chain from normalized within-repertoire ranks of inferred template counts. A later analysis computed generation probabilities with a VDJ recombination model fitted to out-of-frame rearrangements, and checked the results against IGoR. In a later analysis, TCR-TCR, TCR-HLA and TCR-CMV co-occurrence was scored with hypergeometric tests, and a repertoire-size bias correction was applied to TCR pairs. To estimate false discovery rates, a later analysis permuted the HLA or CMV assignments 20 times. In a later analysis, co-occurring TCRs were grouped using DBSCAN, with TCRdist sequence similarity added in when clustering inside HLA-allele-positive subsets. For co-occurrence clustering, repertoires with fewer than 30,000 or more than 120,000 public chains were excluded, along with several repertoires with anomalous nucleotide sharing. Not all clones reach the TCRdb copy of this immuneACCESS table, which keeps in-frame sequences only. Checked studies attribute under half of the gap to unresolved V genes and leave the rest unexplained. Clone size and the V and J calls come from that table; the DNA yielded D and trimming. This sample gives 70,000 to 95,000 clones in total; around 62% of them show up just once. The ten biggest clones cover around 5.5% of the sample.

The cohort was made up of 500 to 850 healthy bone marrow donors. All cohort members were sampled while nominally healthy, although unrecorded immune exposures were likely present. The donor was CMV seropositive and belonged to the group of 250 to 300 seropositive cohort members. A peripheral blood sample was collected from each donor, and TCR beta sequencing was performed on peripheral blood mononuclear cells. The Qiagen DNeasy Blood Extraction Kit was used to extract genomic DNA from the blood cell samples. Sequencing was carried out using PBMCs. This TCR was sampled from a woman in her 30s in good health and CMV-seropositive. The chain joins TRBV6-6 to TRBJ1-4; 5 matching bases give a weak D call of TRBD1. The CDR3 sequence is CASSYSTTGYEKLFF. The DNA is as follows: TGTGCCAGCAGTTACTCGACCACAGGTTATGAAAAACTGTTTTTT.